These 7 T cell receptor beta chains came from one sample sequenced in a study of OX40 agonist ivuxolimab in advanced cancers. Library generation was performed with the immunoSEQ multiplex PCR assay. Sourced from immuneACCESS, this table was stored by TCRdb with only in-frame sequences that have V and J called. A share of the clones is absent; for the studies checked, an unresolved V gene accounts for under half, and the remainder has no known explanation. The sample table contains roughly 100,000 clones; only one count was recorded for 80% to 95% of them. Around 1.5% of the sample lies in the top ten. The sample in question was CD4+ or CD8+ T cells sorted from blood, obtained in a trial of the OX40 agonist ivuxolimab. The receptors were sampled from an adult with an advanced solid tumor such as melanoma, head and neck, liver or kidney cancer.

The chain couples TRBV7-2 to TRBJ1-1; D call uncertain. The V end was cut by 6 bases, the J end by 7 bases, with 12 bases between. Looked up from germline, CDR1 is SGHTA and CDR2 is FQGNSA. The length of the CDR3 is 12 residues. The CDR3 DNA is TGTGCCAGCAGTTTATTCTCGGTTGAAGCTTTCTTT. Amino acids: CASSLFSVEAFF.

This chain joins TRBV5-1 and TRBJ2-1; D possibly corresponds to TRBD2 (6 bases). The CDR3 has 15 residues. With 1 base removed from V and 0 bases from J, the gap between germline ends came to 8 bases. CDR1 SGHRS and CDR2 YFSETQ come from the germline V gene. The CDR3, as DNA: TGCGCCAGCAGCTTGTCTAGCGCCTCCTACAATGAGCAGTTCTTC. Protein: CASSLSSASYNEQFF. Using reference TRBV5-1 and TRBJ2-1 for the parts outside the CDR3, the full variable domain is KAGVTQTPRYLIKTRGQQVTLSCSPISGHRSVSWYQQTPGQGLQFLFEYFSETQRNKGNFPGRFSGRQFSNSRSEMNVSTLELGDSALYLCASSLSSASYNEQFFGPGTRLTVL.

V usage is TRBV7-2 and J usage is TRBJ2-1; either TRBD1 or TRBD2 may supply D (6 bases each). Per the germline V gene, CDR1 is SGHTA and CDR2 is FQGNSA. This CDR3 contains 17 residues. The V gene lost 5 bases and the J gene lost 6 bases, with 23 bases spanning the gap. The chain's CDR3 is CASSPQGGRTFSNEQFF. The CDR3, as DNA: TGTGCCAGCAGCCCGCAAGGGGGGCGTACCTTCAGCAATGAGCAGTTCTTC.

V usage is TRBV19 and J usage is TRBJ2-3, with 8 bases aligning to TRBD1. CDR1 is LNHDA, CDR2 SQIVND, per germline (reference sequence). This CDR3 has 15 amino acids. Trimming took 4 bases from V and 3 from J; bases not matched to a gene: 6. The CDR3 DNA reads TGTGCCAGTAGTAGCGGACAGGGCTCTACAGATACGCAGTATTTT. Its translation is CASSSGQGSTDTQYF.

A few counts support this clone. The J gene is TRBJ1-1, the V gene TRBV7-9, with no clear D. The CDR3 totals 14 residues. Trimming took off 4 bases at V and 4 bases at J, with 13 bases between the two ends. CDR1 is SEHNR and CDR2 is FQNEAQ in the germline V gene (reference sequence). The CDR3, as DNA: TGTGCCAGCAGCTCAGTAGTGGGCGGCACTGAAGCTTTCTTT. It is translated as CASSSVVGGTEAFF.

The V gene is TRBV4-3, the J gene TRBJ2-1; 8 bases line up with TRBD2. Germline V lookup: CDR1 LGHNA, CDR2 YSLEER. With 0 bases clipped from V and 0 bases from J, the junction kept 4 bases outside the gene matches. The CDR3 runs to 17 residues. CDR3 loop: CASSQDAGRGSYNEQFF. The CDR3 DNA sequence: TGCGCCAGCAGCCAAGATGCCGGGAGGGGCTCCTACAATGAGCAGTTCTTC.

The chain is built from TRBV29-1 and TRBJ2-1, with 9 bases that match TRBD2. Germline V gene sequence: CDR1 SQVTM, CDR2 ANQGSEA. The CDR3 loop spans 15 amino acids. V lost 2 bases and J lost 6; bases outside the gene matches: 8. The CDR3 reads CSVELGSGSVNEQFF. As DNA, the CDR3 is TGCAGCGTTGAATTGGGTAGCGGGAGTGTCAATGAGCAGTTCTTC.